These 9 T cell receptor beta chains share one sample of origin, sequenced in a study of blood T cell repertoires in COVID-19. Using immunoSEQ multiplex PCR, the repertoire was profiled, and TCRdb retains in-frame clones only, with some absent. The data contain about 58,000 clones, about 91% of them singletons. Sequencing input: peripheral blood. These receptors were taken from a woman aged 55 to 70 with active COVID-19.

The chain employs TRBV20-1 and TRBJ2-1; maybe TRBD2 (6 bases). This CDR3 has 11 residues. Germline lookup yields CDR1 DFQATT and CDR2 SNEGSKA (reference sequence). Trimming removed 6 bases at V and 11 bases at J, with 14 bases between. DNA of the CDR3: TGCAGTGCCGGGGGTGGACTACAGCAGTTCTTC. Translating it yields CSAGGGLQQFF.

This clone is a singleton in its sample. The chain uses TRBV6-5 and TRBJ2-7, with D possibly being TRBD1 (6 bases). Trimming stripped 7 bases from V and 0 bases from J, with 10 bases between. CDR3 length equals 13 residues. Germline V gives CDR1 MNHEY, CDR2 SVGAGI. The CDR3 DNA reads TGTGCCAGCAACGAGGGACACTCCTACGAGCAGTACTTC. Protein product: CASNEGHSYEQYF.

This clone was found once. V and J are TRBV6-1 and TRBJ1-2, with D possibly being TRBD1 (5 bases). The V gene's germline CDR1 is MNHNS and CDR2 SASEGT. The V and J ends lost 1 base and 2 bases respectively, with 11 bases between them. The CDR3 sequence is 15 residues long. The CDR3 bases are TGTGCCAGCAGTGAAGAAATGGGGCCGAACTATGGCTACACCTTC. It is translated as CASSEEMGPNYGYTF.

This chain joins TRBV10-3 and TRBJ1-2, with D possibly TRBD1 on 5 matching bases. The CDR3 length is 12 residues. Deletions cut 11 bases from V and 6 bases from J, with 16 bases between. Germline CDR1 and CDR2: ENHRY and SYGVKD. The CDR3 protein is CASVGGPNGYTF. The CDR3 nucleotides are TGTGCCTCTGTCGGGGGACCCAATGGCTACACCTTC.

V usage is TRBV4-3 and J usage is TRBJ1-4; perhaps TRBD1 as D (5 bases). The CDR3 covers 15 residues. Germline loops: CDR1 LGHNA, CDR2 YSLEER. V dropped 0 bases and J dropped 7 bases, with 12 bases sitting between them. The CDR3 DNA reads TGCGCCAGCAGCCAAGATCGGCAGGGATTTGAAAAACTGTTTTTT. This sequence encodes CASSQDRQGFEKLFF.

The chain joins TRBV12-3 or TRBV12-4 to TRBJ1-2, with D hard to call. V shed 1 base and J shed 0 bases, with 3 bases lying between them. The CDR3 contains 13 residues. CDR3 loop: CASSLVSNYGYTF. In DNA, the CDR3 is TGTGCCAGCAGTTTAGTCTCTAACTATGGCTACACCTTC.

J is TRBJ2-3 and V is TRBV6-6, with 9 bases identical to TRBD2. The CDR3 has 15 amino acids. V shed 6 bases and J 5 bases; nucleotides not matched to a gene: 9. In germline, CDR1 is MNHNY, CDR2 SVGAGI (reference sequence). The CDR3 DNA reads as TGTGCCAGCAGGGTAGCGGGGGCGCGGGGAGATACGCAGTATTTT. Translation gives CASRVAGARGDTQYF.

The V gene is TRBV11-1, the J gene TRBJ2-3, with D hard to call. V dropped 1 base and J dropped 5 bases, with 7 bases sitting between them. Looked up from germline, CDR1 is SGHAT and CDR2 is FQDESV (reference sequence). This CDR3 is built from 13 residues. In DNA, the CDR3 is TGTGCCAGCAGCTTAGATGGCATAGATACGCAGTATTTT. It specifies CASSLDGIDTQYF.

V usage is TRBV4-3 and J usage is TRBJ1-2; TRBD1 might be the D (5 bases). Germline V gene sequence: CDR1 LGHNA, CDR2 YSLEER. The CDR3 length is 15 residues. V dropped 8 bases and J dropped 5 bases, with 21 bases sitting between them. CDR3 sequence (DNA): TGCGCCAGCCGCAAGGTGGGGTCGGGGGGGTATGGCTACACCTTC. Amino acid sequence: CASRKVGSGGYGYTF.